This TCR beta chain was captured in a study of metastatic and nonmetastatic thyroid tumors. No treatment had been given to any patient before thyroid surgery. This clone was counted ten times or more. The germline CDR1 and CDR2 sequences are SGHVS and FQNEAQ. V was clipped by 1 base and J by 10 bases, with 11 bases between them. CDR3 length: 13 residues. Original processing methods: For papillary thyroid cancer, a distant-metastasis classifier was constructed from CDR3 differences observed across clinicopathological groups. TCRdb ran MiXCR on the PCR reads. None of the V and J calls come from the authors' own analysis; TCRdb made them. Altogether around 42,000 clones are present, about an eighth being singletons, with the ten largest covering 9% to 10%.

The origin of this receptor is a male donor with papillary thyroid cancer or a benign thyroid nodule (not recorded which). Some clones in this sample may be carry-over from other donors' samples. The genes are TRBV7-8 and TRBJ2-1; no clear D. Sample: blood. The CDR3 region is CASSLGQAEEQFF. The CDR3 DNA reads as TGTGCCAGCAGCTTAGGCCAGGCCGAAGAGCAGTTCTTC.